This is a list of T cell receptor beta chains from one sample in a study of shared clonotypes between healthy human individuals. The table came from immunoSEQ multiplex PCR; TCRdb's copy has only in-frame clones and leaves some out. The sample holds 520,000 or so clones, 79% seen once. The sample comprised PBMCs. The source is a middle-aged woman in good health. Some clones in this sample may be carry-over from other donors' samples. CDR3s include the opening cysteine and the closing phenylalanine or tryptophan. Each record gives: clone size, D gene, J gene, V gene, CDR3 DNA, CDR3 protein. D genes are given only for firm matches. Only part of the rows carry a size: once, few, many, or a class if the clone is expanded.

clone size: .
D gene: .
J gene: TRBJ1-4
V gene: TRBV27
CDR3 DNA: TGTGCCAGCAGTTTGTACGGGGGACTGGAAAAACTGTTTTTT
CDR3 protein: CASSLYGGLEKLFF

clone size: .
D gene: .
J gene: TRBJ2-7
V gene: TRBV29-1
CDR3 DNA: TGCAGCGTTGAAGAAGTCCGAAATCCCTACGAGCAGTACTTC
CDR3 protein: CSVEEVRNPYEQYF

clone size: .
D gene: .
J gene: TRBJ2-7
V gene: TRBV5-5
CDR3 DNA: TGTGCCAGCAGCTTACGGGGGCCCTACGAGCAGTACTTC
CDR3 protein: CASSLRGPYEQYF

clone size: .
D gene: .
J gene: TRBJ1-1
V gene: TRBV7-3
CDR3 DNA: TGTGCCAGCAGCTTAAATATGGGGACTGAAGCTTTCTTT
CDR3 protein: CASSLNMGTEAFF

clone size: .
D gene: .
J gene: TRBJ2-7
V gene: TRBV18
CDR3 DNA: TGTGCCAGCTCACCACCGACAGGGACTCACTACGAGCAGTACTTC
CDR3 protein: CASSPPTGTHYEQYF

clone size: .
D gene: TRBD1
J gene: TRBJ1-4
V gene: TRBV7-7
CDR3 DNA: TGTGCTAGCAGCTTCGGACAGGGGGCCGGTGAAAAACTGTTTTTT
CDR3 protein: CASSFGQGAGEKLFF

clone size: .
D gene: TRBD2
J gene: TRBJ2-1
V gene: TRBV5-4
CDR3 DNA: TGTGCCAGCAGCACTGATAGCGGGAGCTCCTACAATGAGCAGTTCTTC
CDR3 protein: CASSTDSGSSYNEQFF

clone size: many
D gene: .
J gene: TRBJ2-1
V gene: TRBV2
CDR3 DNA: TGTGCCAGCTTCGAGAACGGGATCAACAATGAGCAGTTCTTC
CDR3 protein: CASFENGINNEQFF

clone size: .
D gene: .
J gene: TRBJ2-2
V gene: TRBV5-4
CDR3 DNA: TGTGCCAGCAGCCTGGGGGGGCTCCATGGCAACACCGGGGAGCTGTTTTTT
CDR3 protein: CASSLGGLHGNTGELFF

clone size: once
D gene: .
J gene: TRBJ1-6
V gene: TRBV7-2
CDR3 DNA: TGTGCCAGCAGCTTAGGAGGAGGGATTGGGACGGGTTCACCCCTCCACTTT
CDR3 protein: CASSLGGGIGTGSPLHF

clone size: .
D gene: .
J gene: TRBJ1-2
V gene: TRBV9
CDR3 DNA: TGTGCCAGCAGCGTAACAGACGGTGGATACTCTAACTATGGCTACACCTTC
CDR3 protein: CASSVTDGGYSNYGYTF

clone size: .
D gene: .
J gene: TRBJ2-7
V gene: TRBV5-3
CDR3 DNA: TGTGCCAGCAGCCAAGGGGAGGGGGAATACGCCGAGCAGTACTTC
CDR3 protein: CASSQGEGEYAEQYF

clone size: .
D gene: TRBD1
J gene: TRBJ2-7
V gene: TRBV5-1
CDR3 DNA: TGCGCCAGCAGCTTGGGGGTGACAGGGACCTACGAGCAGTACTTC
CDR3 protein: CASSLGVTGTYEQYF

clone size: .
D gene: .
J gene: TRBJ1-2
V gene: TRBV7-9
CDR3 DNA: TGTGCCAGCAGCCTCAGGGGCTACACCTTC
CDR3 protein: CASSLRGYTF

clone size: .
D gene: TRBD2
J gene: TRBJ2-1
V gene: TRBV28
CDR3 DNA: TGTGCCAGCAGTCATACATACGCGAGGCGGGGGGGAAGCTCCTACAATGAGCAGTTCTTC
CDR3 protein: CASSHTYARRGGSSYNEQFF

clone size: .
D gene: .
J gene: TRBJ2-7
V gene: TRBV5-5
CDR3 DNA: TGTGCCAGCAGCTTAATTTACCGCTCCTACGAGCAGTACTTC
CDR3 protein: CASSLIYRSYEQYF

clone size: .
D gene: .
J gene: TRBJ1-5
V gene: TRBV30
CDR3 DNA: TGTGCCTGGAGTCTCGGGGCAGGCAATAGCAATCAGCCCCAGCATTTT
CDR3 protein: CAWSLGAGNSNQPQHF

clone size: .
D gene: .
J gene: TRBJ2-7
V gene: TRBV6-1
CDR3 DNA: TGTGCCAGCCTTGGACTCGCGCCGTCCTACGAGCAGTACTTC
CDR3 protein: CASLGLAPSYEQYF

clone size: few
D gene: TRBD2
J gene: TRBJ2-1
V gene: TRBV9
CDR3 DNA: TGTGCCAGCAGTAAAGGGACTAGCGGTAATGAGCAGTTCTTC
CDR3 protein: CASSKGTSGNEQFF

clone size: .
D gene: .
J gene: TRBJ1-2
V gene: TRBV5-1
CDR3 DNA: TGCGCCAGCAGCCAGGAGCCGGGGACGGCTCACTATGGCTACACCTTC
CDR3 protein: CASSQEPGTAHYGYTF

clone size: many
D gene: .
J gene: TRBJ1-5
V gene: TRBV28
CDR3 DNA: TGTGCCAGCAGTTTAAGTGGGGGTTGGAGCAATCAGCCCCAGCATTTT
CDR3 protein: CASSLSGGWSNQPQHF

clone size: .
D gene: .
J gene: TRBJ1-1
V gene: TRBV15
CDR3 DNA: TGTGCCACCAGCAGAGGGGAGAACACTGAAGCTTTCTTT
CDR3 protein: CATSRGENTEAFF

clone size: .
D gene: .
J gene: TRBJ2-7
V gene: TRBV28
CDR3 DNA: TGTGCCAGCACCGGGGACTCCGCCCCCATCAGGCAGTACTTC
CDR3 protein: CASTGDSAPIRQYF

clone size: .
D gene: TRBD1
J gene: TRBJ2-7
V gene: TRBV10-3
CDR3 DNA: TGTGCCAGCGGGGTCGGGACAGGGAATAACGAGCAGTACTTC
CDR3 protein: CASGVGTGNNEQYF

clone size: .
D gene: .
J gene: TRBJ2-3
V gene: TRBV11-1
CDR3 DNA: TGTGCCAGCAGCTTAGAGCGGCAGGATACGCAGTATTTT
CDR3 protein: CASSLERQDTQYF

clone size: .
D gene: .
J gene: TRBJ2-7
V gene: TRBV18
CDR3 DNA: TGTGCCAGCTCACCAGGAGGGCAAGGTTCCTACGAGCAGTACTTC
CDR3 protein: CASSPGGQGSYEQYF

clone size: .
D gene: .
J gene: TRBJ2-2
V gene: TRBV5-8
CDR3 DNA: TGTGCCAGCAGCTTGTCGAAGTATGGCACCTCGAACACCGGGGAGCTGTTTTTT
CDR3 protein: CASSLSKYGTSNTGELFF

clone size: .
D gene: .
J gene: TRBJ2-2
V gene: TRBV5-1
CDR3 DNA: TGCGCCAGCAGCTTGGAGGGGGCCGGGGAGCTGTTTTTT
CDR3 protein: CASSLEGAGELFF

clone size: .
D gene: .
J gene: TRBJ2-7
V gene: TRBV7-9
CDR3 DNA: TGTGCCAGCAGCTTAGGGTGGGGCGTTCCGGACTCTCAGTTGTTCGAGCAGTACTTC
CDR3 protein: CASSLGWGVPDSQLFEQYF

clone size: .
D gene: .
J gene: TRBJ2-2
V gene: TRBV21-1
CDR3 DNA: TGTGCCAGCAGCACCGGGACGGCGAACACCGGGGAGCTGTTTTTT
CDR3 protein: CASSTGTANTGELFF

clone size: .
D gene: TRBD2
J gene: TRBJ2-3
V gene: TRBV27
CDR3 DNA: TGTGCCAGCAGGGGGTCCTCAGCGGGAGGGGCAGATACGCAGTATTTT
CDR3 protein: CASRGSSAGGADTQYF

clone size: .
D gene: .
J gene: TRBJ2-1
V gene: TRBV5-6
CDR3 DNA: TGTGCCAGCAGCGTGAGATACAATGAGCAGTTCTTC
CDR3 protein: CASSVRYNEQFF

clone size: .
D gene: TRBD2
J gene: TRBJ2-7
V gene: TRBV7-3
CDR3 DNA: TGTGCCAGCAGCCCGACGGGGACTAGCGCTACCTACGAGCAGTACTTC
CDR3 protein: CASSPTGTSATYEQYF

clone size: .
D gene: .
J gene: TRBJ2-7
V gene: TRBV6-6
CDR3 DNA: TGTGCCAGCAGTATCGGACAGCGGCCCTACGAGCAGTACTTC
CDR3 protein: CASSIGQRPYEQYF

clone size: few
D gene: .
J gene: TRBJ2-7
V gene: TRBV5-6
CDR3 DNA: TGTGCCAGCAGCCGGGGATATATGGGTTACGAGCAGTACTTC
CDR3 protein: CASSRGYMGYEQYF

clone size: .
D gene: .
J gene: TRBJ2-7
V gene: TRBV7-2
CDR3 DNA: TGTGCCAGCAGCTTAAATCGGGCAGTTTTTCACGAGCAGTACTTC
CDR3 protein: CASSLNRAVFHEQYF

clone size: .
D gene: TRBD1
J gene: TRBJ2-7
V gene: TRBV27
CDR3 DNA: TGTGCCAGCAGTTTACGGGCCTGGGACAGAACCCCCTACGAGCAGTACTTC
CDR3 protein: CASSLRAWDRTPYEQYF

clone size: .
D gene: TRBD1
J gene: TRBJ1-5
V gene: TRBV30
CDR3 DNA: TGTGCCTGGAGTGTAAGTGGACAGGGTGTTGGCAATCAGCCCCAGCATTTT
CDR3 protein: CAWSVSGQGVGNQPQHF

clone size: .
D gene: TRBD1
J gene: TRBJ1-1
V gene: TRBV5-1
CDR3 DNA: TGCGCCAGCAGCCCAGGGGGCGCGGAAGCTGAAGCTTTCTTT
CDR3 protein: CASSPGGAEAEAFF

clone size: .
D gene: .
J gene: TRBJ2-1
V gene: TRBV7-7
CDR3 DNA: TGTGCCAGCAGCCAACTAGTGACCCCCTACAATGAGCAGTTCTTC
CDR3 protein: CASSQLVTPYNEQFF

clone size: many
D gene: TRBD1
J gene: TRBJ2-7
V gene: TRBV7-3
CDR3 DNA: TGTGCCAGCAGCTTAGCGGTGAGAACAGGGGGACTGGGGTCCTACGAGCAGTACTTC
CDR3 protein: CASSLAVRTGGLGSYEQYF

clone size: .
D gene: .
J gene: TRBJ2-1
V gene: TRBV21-1
CDR3 DNA: TGTGCCAGCACCAGGGAATTCTACAATGAGCAGTTCTTC
CDR3 protein: CASTREFYNEQFF

clone size: .
D gene: TRBD1
J gene: TRBJ1-3
V gene: TRBV10-3
CDR3 DNA: TGTGCCATCAGGCAGACAGGGGCTGCGGGAAACACCATATATTTT
CDR3 protein: CAIRQTGAAGNTIYF

clone size: .
D gene: TRBD2
J gene: TRBJ2-1
V gene: TRBV10-2
CDR3 DNA: TGCGCCAGCAGTTTCCGGGGAGGGAGGAACAATGAGCAGTTCTTC
CDR3 protein: CASSFRGGRNNEQFF

clone size: .
D gene: .
J gene: TRBJ1-5
V gene: TRBV19
CDR3 DNA: TGTGCCAGTAGTATAGCTGGGGGGCGAGGCGATCAGCCCCAGCATTTT
CDR3 protein: CASSIAGGRGDQPQHF

clone size: few
D gene: .
J gene: TRBJ1-1
V gene: TRBV4-1
CDR3 DNA: TGCGCCAGCAGCCTAGGGAGAACTGAAGCTTTCTTT
CDR3 protein: CASSLGRTEAFF

clone size: .
D gene: .
J gene: TRBJ1-6
V gene: TRBV6-5
CDR3 DNA: TGTGCCAGCAGTGTCCGGGGGCGAGAGAATTCACCCCTCCACTTT
CDR3 protein: CASSVRGRENSPLHF

clone size: .
D gene: .
J gene: TRBJ2-3
V gene: TRBV7-9
CDR3 DNA: TGTGCCAGCAGCTTAGTTGGGAGTAAAGCGAAAGATACGCAGTATTTT
CDR3 protein: CASSLVGSKAKDTQYF

clone size: few
D gene: .
J gene: TRBJ2-2
V gene: TRBV15
CDR3 DNA: TGTGCCACCAGCAGAATCCGCAGAATCAACACCGGGGAGCTGTTTTTT
CDR3 protein: CATSRIRRINTGELFF

clone size: once
D gene: TRBD2
J gene: TRBJ2-2
V gene: TRBV7-9
CDR3 DNA: TGTGCCAGCCAAGGACTAGCGAACACCGGGGAGCTGTTTTTT
CDR3 protein: CASQGLANTGELFF